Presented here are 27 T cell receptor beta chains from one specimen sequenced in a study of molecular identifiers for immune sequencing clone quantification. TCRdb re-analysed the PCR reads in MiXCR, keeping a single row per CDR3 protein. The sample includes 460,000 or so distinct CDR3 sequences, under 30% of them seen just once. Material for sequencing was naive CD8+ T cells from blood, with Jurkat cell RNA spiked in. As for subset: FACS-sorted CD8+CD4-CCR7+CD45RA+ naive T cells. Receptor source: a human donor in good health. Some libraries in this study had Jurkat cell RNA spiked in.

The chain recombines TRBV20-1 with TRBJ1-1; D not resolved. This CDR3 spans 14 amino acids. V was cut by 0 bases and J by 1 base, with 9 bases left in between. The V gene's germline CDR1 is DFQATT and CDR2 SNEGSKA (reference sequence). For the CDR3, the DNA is TGCAGTGCTAGAGATTTAAATGGGAACACTGAAGCTTTCTTT. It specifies CSARDLNGNTEAFF.

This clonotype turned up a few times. As DNA, the CDR3 is TGTGCCAGCAGCTCAGGGGGTCAGGGATGGAGGCCCTACGAGCAGTACTTC. Translating it yields CASSSGGQGWRPYEQYF. This rearrangement joins TRBV7-2 to TRBJ2-7; TRBD1 aligns across 7 bases. The J segment lost 2 bases and the V segment lost 4 bases, leaving 14 bases of the junction unmatched. There are 17 residues in the CDR3. Per the germline V gene, CDR1 is SGHTA and CDR2 is FQGNSA.

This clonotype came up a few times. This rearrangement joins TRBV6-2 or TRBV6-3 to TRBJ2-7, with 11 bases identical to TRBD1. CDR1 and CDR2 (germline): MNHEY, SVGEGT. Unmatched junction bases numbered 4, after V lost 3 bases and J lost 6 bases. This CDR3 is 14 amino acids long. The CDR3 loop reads CASSYGTGGGEQYF. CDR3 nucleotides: TGTGCCAGCAGTTATGGGACAGGGGGAGGCGAGCAGTACTTC.

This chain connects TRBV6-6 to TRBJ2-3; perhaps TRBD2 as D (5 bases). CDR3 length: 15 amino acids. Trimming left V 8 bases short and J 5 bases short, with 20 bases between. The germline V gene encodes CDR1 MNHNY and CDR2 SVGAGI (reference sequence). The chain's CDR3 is CASPPGTGELDTQYF. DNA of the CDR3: TGTGCCAGCCCCCCTGGCACCGGGGAGTTAGATACGCAGTATTTT.

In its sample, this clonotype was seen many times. CDR3 sequence (DNA): TGTGCCAGCGCCGAGGCGGGAGGGTACTACGAGCAGTACTTC. Its translation is CASAEAGGYYEQYF. The V call is TRBV27, the J call TRBJ2-7, with TRBD2 identical over 9 bases. With 8 bases clipped from V and 3 bases from J, the junction kept 8 bases outside the gene matches. Germline values: CDR1 MNHEY, CDR2 SMNVEV (reference sequence). The CDR3 totals 14 residues.

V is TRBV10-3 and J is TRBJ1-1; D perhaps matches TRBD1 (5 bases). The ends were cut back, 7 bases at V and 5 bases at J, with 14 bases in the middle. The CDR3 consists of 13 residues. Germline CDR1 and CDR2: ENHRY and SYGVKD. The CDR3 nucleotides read TGTGCCATCAAGCAGGGCGATTCAACTGAAGCTTTCTTT. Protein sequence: CAIKQGDSTEAFF.

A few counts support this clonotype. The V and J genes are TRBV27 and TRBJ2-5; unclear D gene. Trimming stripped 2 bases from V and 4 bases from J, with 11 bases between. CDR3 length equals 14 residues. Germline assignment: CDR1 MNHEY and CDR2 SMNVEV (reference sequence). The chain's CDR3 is CASSLIGSGETQYF. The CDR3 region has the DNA TGTGCCAGCAGTTTAATCGGGTCAGGAGAGACCCAGTACTTC.

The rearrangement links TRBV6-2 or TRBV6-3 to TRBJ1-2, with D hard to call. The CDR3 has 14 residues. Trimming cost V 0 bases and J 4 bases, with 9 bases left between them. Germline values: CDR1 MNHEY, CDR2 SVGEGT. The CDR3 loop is CASSYSVVGYGYTF. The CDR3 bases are TGTGCCAGCAGTTACTCGGTGGTTGGCTATGGCTACACCTTC.

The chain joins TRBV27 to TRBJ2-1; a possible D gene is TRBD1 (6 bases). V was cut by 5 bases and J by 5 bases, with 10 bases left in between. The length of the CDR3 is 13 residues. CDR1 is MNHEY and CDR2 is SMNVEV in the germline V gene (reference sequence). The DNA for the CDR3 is TGTGCCAGCAGTCCCCGGACAGACAATGAGCAGTTCTTC. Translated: CASSPRTDNEQFF.

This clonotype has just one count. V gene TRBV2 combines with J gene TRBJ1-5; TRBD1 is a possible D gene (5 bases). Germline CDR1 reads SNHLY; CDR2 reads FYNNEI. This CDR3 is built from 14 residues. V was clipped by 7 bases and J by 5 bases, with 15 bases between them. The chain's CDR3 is CASKGARGHQPQHF. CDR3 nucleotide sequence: TGTGCCAGCAAGGGAGCAAGGGGCCATCAGCCCCAGCATTTT.

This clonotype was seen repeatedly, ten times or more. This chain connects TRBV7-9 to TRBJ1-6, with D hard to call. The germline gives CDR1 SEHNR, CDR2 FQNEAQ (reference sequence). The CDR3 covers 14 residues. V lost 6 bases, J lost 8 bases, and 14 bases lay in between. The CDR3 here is CASSSPDGDSPLHF. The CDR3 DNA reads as TGTGCCAGCAGTTCACCCGATGGGGATTCACCCCTCCACTTT. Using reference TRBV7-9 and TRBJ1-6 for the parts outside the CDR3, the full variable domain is DTGVSQNPRHKITKRGQNVTFRCDPISEHNRLYWYRQTLGQGPEFLTYFQNEAQLEKSRLLSDRFSAERPKGSFSTLEIQRTEQGDSAMYLCASSSPDGDSPLHFGNGTRLTVT.

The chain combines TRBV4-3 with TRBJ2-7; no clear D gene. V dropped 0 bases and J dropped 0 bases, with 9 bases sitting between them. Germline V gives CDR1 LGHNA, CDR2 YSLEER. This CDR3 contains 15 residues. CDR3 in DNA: TGCGCCAGCAGCCAAGATCTCCAATCCTCCTACGAGCAGTACTTC. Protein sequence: CASSQDLQSSYEQYF.

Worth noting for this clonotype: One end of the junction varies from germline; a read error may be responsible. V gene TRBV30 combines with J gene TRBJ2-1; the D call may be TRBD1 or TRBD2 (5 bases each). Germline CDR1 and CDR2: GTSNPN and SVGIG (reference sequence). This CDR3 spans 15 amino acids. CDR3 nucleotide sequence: TGCGCCTGGAGCGTGGCAGGGAGCCCCTACAATGAGCAGTTCTTC. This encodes CAWSVAGSPYNEQFF. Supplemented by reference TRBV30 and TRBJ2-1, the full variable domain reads SQTIHQWPATLVQPVGSPLSLECTVEGTSNPNLYWYRQAAGRGLQLLFYSVGIGQISSEVPQNLSASRPQDRQFILSSKKLLLSDSGFYLCAWSVAGSPYNEQFFGPGTRLTVL.

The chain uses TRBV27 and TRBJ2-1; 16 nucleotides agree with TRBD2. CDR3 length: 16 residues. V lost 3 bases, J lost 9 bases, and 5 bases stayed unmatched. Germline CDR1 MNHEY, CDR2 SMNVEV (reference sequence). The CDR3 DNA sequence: TGTGCCAGCAGTTTGGGGGGACTAGCGGGAGGGGGTGAGCAGTTCTTC. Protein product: CASSLGGLAGGGEQFF.

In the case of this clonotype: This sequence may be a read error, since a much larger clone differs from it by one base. DNA of the CDR3: TGCGCCTGCAGCCAAGTTGGGGTTACTGAAGCTTTCTTT. Translating it yields CACSQVGVTEAFF. The V call is TRBV4-3, the J call TRBJ1-1; D not resolved. CDR1 is LGHNA and CDR2 is YSLEER in the germline V gene. The CDR3 totals 13 residues.

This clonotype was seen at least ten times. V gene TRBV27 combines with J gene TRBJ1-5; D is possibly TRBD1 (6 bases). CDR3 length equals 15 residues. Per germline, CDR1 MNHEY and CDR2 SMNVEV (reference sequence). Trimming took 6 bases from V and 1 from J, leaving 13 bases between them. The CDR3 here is CASSHDRTSNQPQHF. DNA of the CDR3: TGTGCCAGCAGCCACGACAGGACAAGCAATCAGCCCCAGCATTTT.

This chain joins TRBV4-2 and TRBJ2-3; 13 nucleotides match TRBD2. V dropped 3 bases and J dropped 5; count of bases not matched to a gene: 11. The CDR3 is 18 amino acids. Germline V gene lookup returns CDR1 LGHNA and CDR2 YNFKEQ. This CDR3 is CASSQATGTSGVLDTQYF. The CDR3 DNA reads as TGTGCCAGCAGCCAGGCCACCGGGACTAGCGGGGTTCTAGATACGCAGTATTTT.

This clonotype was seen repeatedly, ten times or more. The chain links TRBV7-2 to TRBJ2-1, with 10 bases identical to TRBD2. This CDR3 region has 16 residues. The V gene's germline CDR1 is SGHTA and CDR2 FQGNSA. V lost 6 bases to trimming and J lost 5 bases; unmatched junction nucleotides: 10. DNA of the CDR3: TGTGCCAGCAGAACAGACGGACTAGCGGTCCACAATGAGCAGTTCTTC. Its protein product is CASRTDGLAVHNEQFF. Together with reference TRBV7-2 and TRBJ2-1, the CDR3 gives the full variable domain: GAGVSQSPSNKVTEKGKDVELRCDPISGHTALYWYRQSLGQGLEFLIYFQGNSAPDKSGLPSDRFSAERTGGSVSTLTIQRTQQEDSAVYLCASRTDGLAVHNEQFFGPGTRLTVL.

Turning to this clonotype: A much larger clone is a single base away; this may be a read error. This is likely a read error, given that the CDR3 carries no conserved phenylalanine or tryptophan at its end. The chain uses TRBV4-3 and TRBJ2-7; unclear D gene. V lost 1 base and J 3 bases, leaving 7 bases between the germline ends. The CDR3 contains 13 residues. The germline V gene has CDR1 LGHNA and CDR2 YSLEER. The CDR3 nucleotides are TGCGCCAGCAGCCAAGGACTGATCTACGAGCAGTACCTC. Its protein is CASSQGLIYEQYL.

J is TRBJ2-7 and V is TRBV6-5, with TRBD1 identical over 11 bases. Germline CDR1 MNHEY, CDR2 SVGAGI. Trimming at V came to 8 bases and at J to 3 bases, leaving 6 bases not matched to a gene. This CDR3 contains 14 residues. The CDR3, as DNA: TGTGCCAGCCGTTGGGGACAGGGGGTCTACGAGCAGTACTTC. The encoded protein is CASRWGQGVYEQYF.

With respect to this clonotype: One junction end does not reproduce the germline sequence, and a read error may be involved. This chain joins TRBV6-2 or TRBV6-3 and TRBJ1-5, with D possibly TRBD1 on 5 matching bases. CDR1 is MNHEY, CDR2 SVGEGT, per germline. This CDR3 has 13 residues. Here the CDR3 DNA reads TGTGCCAACCCAAGGGGATACAATCGGCCCCAGCATTTT. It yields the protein CANPRGYNRPQHF.

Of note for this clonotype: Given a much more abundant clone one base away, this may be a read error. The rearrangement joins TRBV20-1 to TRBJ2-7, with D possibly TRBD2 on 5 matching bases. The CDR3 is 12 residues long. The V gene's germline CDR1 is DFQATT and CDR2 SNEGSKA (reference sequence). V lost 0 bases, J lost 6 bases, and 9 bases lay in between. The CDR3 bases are TGCAGTGCTAGAGATGCGGGCTCCGAGCAGTACTTC. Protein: CSARDAGSEQYF.

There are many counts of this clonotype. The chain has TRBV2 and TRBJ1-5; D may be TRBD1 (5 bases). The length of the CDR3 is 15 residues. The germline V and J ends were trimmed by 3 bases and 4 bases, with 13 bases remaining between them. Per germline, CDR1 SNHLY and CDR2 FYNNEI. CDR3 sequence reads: CASSEKRGENQPQHF. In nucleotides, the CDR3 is TGTGCCAGCAGTGAGAAAAGAGGGGAAAATCAGCCCCAGCATTTT.

This CDR3 is CASSRPGDTYEQYF. DNA for the CDR3: TGTGCCAGCTCACGTCCGGGAGACACCTACGAGCAGTACTTC. The gene calls are TRBV18 and TRBJ2-7; D is perhaps TRBD2 (6 bases). Trimming removed 4 bases from V and 2 bases from J, with 12 bases in between. From germline, CDR1 is KGHSH and CDR2 LQKENI. The CDR3 is 14 amino acids.

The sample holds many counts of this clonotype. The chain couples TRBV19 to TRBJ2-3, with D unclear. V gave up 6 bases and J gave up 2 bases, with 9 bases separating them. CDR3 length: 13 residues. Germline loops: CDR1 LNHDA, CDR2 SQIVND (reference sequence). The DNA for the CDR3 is TGTGCCAGTAGCACCCTCGTCACAGATACGCAGTATTTT. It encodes CASSTLVTDTQYF. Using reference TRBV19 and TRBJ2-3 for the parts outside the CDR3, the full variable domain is DGGITQSPKYLFRKEGQNVTLSCEQNLNHDAMYWYRQDPGQGLRLIYYSQIVNDFQKGDIAEGYSVSREKKESFPLTVTSAQKNPTAFYLCASSTLVTDTQYFGPGTRLTVL.

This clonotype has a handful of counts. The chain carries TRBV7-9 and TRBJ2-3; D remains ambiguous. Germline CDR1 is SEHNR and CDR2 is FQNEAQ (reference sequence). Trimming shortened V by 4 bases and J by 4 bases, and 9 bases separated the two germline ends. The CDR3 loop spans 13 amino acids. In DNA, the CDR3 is TGTGCCAGCAGCTCAGATTTTTCAGATACGCAGTATTTT. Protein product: CASSSDFSDTQYF.

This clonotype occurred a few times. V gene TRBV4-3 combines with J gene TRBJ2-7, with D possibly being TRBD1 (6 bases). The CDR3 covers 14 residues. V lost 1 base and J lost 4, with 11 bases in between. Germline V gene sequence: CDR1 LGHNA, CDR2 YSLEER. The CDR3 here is CASSQVHREYEQYF. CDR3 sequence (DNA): TGCGCCAGCAGCCAAGTGCACAGGGAGTACGAGCAGTACTTC.